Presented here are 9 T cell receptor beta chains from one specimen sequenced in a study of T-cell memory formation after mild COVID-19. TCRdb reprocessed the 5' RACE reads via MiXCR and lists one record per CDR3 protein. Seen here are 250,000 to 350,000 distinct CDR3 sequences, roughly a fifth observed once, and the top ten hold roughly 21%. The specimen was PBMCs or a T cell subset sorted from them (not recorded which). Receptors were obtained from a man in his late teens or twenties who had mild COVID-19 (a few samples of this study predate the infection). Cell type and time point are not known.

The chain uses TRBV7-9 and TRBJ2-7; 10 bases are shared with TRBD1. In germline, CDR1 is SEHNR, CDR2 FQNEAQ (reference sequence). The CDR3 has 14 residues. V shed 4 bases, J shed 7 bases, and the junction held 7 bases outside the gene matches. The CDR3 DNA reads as TGTGCCAGCAGCTCCGACAGGGGGCGCTGGGAGCAGTACTTC. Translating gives CASSSDRGRWEQYF.

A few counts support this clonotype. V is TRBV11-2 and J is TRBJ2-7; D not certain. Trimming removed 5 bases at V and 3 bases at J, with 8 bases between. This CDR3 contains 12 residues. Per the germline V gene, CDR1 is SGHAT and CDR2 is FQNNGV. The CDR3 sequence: CASSPRSYEQYF. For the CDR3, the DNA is TGTGCCAGCAGCCCCCGGAGCTACGAGCAGTACTTC.

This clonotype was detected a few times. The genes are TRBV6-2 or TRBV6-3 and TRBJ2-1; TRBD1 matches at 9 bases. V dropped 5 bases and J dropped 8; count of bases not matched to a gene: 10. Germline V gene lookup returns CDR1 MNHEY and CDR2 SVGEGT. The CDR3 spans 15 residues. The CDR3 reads CASSPGTGRGYEQFF. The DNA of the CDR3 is TGTGCCAGCAGTCCCGGGACAGGGAGGGGATATGAGCAGTTCTTC.

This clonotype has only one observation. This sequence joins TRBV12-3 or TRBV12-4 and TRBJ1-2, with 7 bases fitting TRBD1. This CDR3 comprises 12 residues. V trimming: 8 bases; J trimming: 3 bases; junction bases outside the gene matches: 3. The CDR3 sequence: CASGTDDYGYTF. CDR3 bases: TGTGCCAGCGGGACAGACGACTATGGCTACACCTTC.

This CDR3 is CASSTRTGAEAFF. The CDR3 DNA reads TGTGCCAGCAGCACCAGGACGGGCGCTGAAGCTTTCTTT. This chain joins TRBV9 and TRBJ1-1; no clear D. The CDR3 length is 13 residues. CDR1 is SGDLS, CDR2 YYNGEE, per germline. Trimming removed 4 bases at V and 6 bases at J, with 13 bases between.

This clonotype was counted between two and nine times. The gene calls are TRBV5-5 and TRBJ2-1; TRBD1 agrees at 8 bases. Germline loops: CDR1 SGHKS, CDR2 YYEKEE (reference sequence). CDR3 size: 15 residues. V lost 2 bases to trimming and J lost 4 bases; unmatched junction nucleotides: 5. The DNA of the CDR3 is TGTGCCAGCAGCTTCGGACAGGGAGAGTACAATGAGCAGTTCTTC. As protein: CASSFGQGEYNEQFF.

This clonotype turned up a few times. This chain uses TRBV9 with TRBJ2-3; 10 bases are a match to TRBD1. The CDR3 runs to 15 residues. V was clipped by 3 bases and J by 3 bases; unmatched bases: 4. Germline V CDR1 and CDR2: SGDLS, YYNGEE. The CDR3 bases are TGTGCCAGCAGCGCTGGACAGGGGGAAACAGATACGCAGTATTTT. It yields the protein CASSAGQGETDTQYF.

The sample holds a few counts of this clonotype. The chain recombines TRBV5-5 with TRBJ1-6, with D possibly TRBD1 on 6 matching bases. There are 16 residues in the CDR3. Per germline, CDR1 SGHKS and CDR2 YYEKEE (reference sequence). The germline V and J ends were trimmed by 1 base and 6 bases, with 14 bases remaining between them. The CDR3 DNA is TGTGCCAGCAGCTTGTTGGGGGGCGCGGGTAATTCACCCCTCCACTTT. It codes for CASSLLGGAGNSPLHF.

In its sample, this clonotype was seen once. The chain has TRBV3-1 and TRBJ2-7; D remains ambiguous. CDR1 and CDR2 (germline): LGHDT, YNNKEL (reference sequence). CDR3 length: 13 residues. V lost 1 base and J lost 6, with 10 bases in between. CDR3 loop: CASSQVTSTEQYF. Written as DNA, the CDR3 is TGTGCCAGCAGCCAAGTAACCAGCACCGAGCAGTACTTC.